This TCR beta chain originates from a study of Ad26.COV2.S vaccination and SARS-CoV-2 variants. Study-wide findings and caveats: After vaccination, substantial breadth of spike-specific CD8+ and CD4+ responses was reported.

As concerns this clone: What it binds is unknown.

Treatment denoted: over 15 received Ad26.COV2.S at low or high dose, single or two shots; about 5 received placebo; per-sample allocation not given. Samples were taken on day 63 after the first vaccine or placebo injection. Profiled with immunoSEQ multiplex PCR; TCRdb holds only in-frame clones, not every one. This table has a few hundred thousand clones, around 87% appearing once. Germline CDR1 is SGHAT and CDR2 is FQDESV (reference sequence). V dropped 0 bases and J dropped 2; count of bases not matched to a gene: 3. This CDR3 spans 16 amino acids. The origin of this receptor is a person aged 18-65 years who received the Ad26.COV2.S COVID-19 vaccine or a placebo. The V gene is TRBV11-1, the J gene TRBJ2-1, with 8 bases matching TRBD2. The sequenced sample was peripheral blood, obtained in a trial of Ad26.COV2.S vaccine versus placebo. The CDR3 region is CASSLALGGAYNEQFF. DNA of the CDR3: TGTGCCAGCAGCTTAGCGCTCGGGGGGGCCTACAATGAGCAGTTCTTC.